These 16 T cell receptor beta chains came from one sample sequenced in a study of blood T cell repertoires in COVID-19. Assay used: immunoSEQ multiplex PCR; TCRdb lists only in-frame clones, some missing. The sample lists over 200,000 clones; 70% to 90% were seen once. Input material: peripheral blood. These receptors came from a young man with COVID-19, enrolled during active disease.

V is TRBV5-4 and J is TRBJ2-7; TRBD1 agrees at 7 bases. The J segment lost 1 base and the V segment lost 2 bases, leaving 9 bases of the junction unmatched. Germline V gene sequence: CDR1 SGHNT, CDR2 YYREEE (reference sequence). The CDR3 spans 16 residues. The CDR3 bases are TGTGCCAGCAGCTTTAAGAGGACAGGAGAATCCTACGAGCAGTACTTC. It encodes CASSFKRTGESYEQYF.

The chain employs TRBV7-2 and TRBJ1-6; D possibly corresponds to TRBD1 (5 bases). Germline-derived CDR1 and CDR2 are SGHTA and FQGNSA. This CDR3 spans 18 amino acids. Trimming took off 5 bases at V and 0 bases at J, with 17 bases between the two ends. The CDR3 protein is CASSLRVTVSSYNSPLHF. The CDR3 DNA sequence: TGTGCCAGCAGCCTTAGGGTGACAGTGAGCTCCTATAATTCACCCCTCCACTTT.

In its sample, this clone was seen a few times. The chain has TRBV27 and TRBJ1-4; no clear D. V was trimmed by 5 bases and J by 4 bases, leaving 8 bases between them. The CDR3 has 13 amino acids. The germline gives CDR1 MNHEY, CDR2 SMNVEV (reference sequence). The CDR3 DNA reads as TGTGCCAGCAGTAGGCGGGGTAATGAAAAACTGTTTTTT. Its protein is CASSRRGNEKLFF. The entire variable domain, with the rest obtained from reference TRBV27 and TRBJ1-4, is as follows: EAQVTQNPRYLITVTGKKLTVTCSQNMNHEYMSWYRQDPGLGLRQIYYSMNVEVTDKGDVPEGYKVSRKEKRNFPLILESPSPNQTSLYFCASSRRGNEKLFFGSGTQLSVL.

V gene TRBV28 combines with J gene TRBJ2-2; tentative D call: TRBD1 (6 bases). The V end lost 5 bases, the J end lost 0 bases, and 13 bases lay between the germline ends. The CDR3 consists of 16 residues. CDR1 and CDR2 (germline): MDHEN, SYDVKM. The CDR3 spells CASSLWTVTNTGELFF. For the CDR3, the DNA is TGTGCCAGCAGTCTTTGGACAGTTACGAACACCGGGGAGCTGTTTTTT.

The genes are TRBV24-1 and TRBJ2-2; tentatively, D is TRBD1 (5 bases). The CDR3 is 12 amino acids. V lost 5 bases and J 6 bases, leaving 6 bases between the germline ends. The germline V gene has CDR1 KGHDR and CDR2 SFDVKD. The CDR3 loop is CATSVRAGELFF. CDR3 DNA: TGTGCCACCAGTGTCAGGGCCGGGGAGCTGTTTTTT.

This clone was seen a single time. The rearrangement uses TRBV19 and TRBJ1-6; D not resolved. CDR3 length equals 17 residues. Germline V gene sequence: CDR1 LNHDA, CDR2 SQIVND (reference sequence). The V and J ends lost 0 bases and 5 bases respectively, with 14 bases between them. The DNA for the CDR3 is TGTGCCAGTAGTATAGATCACAAGGCAGGCAATAATTCACCCCTCCACTTT. Amino acid sequence: CASSIDHKAGNNSPLHF.

V is TRBV6-5 and J is TRBJ1-2; a possible D gene is TRBD1 (5 bases). There are 12 residues in the CDR3. CDR1 and CDR2 (germline): MNHEY, SVGAGI. V lost 5 bases and J 7 bases, leaving 11 bases between the germline ends. The DNA for the CDR3 is TGTGCCAGCAGTCTAGACAGAGGTGGCTACACCTTC. Translated, it gives CASSLDRGGYTF.

V is TRBV6-5 and J is TRBJ1-6, with D possibly TRBD1 on 6 matching bases. The CDR3 consists of 13 residues. Germline-derived CDR1 and CDR2 are MNHEY and SVGAGI. The V and J ends lost 11 bases and 5 bases respectively, with 13 bases between them. The CDR3 DNA sequence: TGTGCCTATAGGACAGATAATAATTCACCCCTCCACTTT. Translation: CAYRTDNNSPLHF.

V and J are TRBV7-2 and TRBJ1-5, with D possibly being TRBD1 (6 bases). Germline values: CDR1 SGHTA, CDR2 FQGNSA. The CDR3 sequence is 14 residues long. Trimming left V 4 bases short and J 4 bases short, with 11 bases between. CDR3 region: CASSSTGGNQPQHF. The CDR3 DNA reads TGTGCCAGCAGCTCGACAGGTGGGAATCAGCCCCAGCATTTT.

This rearrangement joins TRBV11-3 to TRBJ1-5, with D maybe TRBD1 (6 bases). This CDR3 spans 16 amino acids. V lost 5 bases, J lost 6 bases, and 20 bases lay in between. Germline-derived CDR1 and CDR2 are SGHNT and YENEEA. CDR3: CASSAQQAGAGQPQHF. CDR3 DNA sequence: TGTGCCAGCAGCGCGCAGCAGGCAGGGGCCGGTCAGCCCCAGCATTTT.

The CDR3 DNA follows: TGTGCCAGTAGTATAACGCCCTTTAACCCTACAGGGGGCTCCTACGAGCAGTACTTC. Translating gives CASSITPFNPTGGSYEQYF. This chain links TRBV19 with TRBJ2-7; 8 bases map to TRBD1. The CDR3 is 19 amino acids. Unmatched junction bases numbered 15, after V lost 2 bases and J lost 0 bases. Germline loops: CDR1 LNHDA, CDR2 SQIVND (reference sequence).

V gene TRBV19 combines with J gene TRBJ2-1; TRBD1 agrees at 9 bases. Trimming at V came to 7 bases and at J to 4 bases, leaving 8 bases not matched to a gene. Germline lookup yields CDR1 LNHDA and CDR2 SQIVND (reference sequence). The CDR3 runs to 15 residues. CDR3 amino acids: CASTAQGAGYNEQFF. CDR3 bases: TGTGCCAGTACCGCACAGGGGGCGGGTTACAATGAGCAGTTCTTC. The full variable domain, with the rest looked up from reference TRBV19 and TRBJ2-1, is DGGITQSPKYLFRKEGQNVTLSCEQNLNHDAMYWYRQDPGQGLRLIYYSQIVNDFQKGDIAEGYSVSREKKESFPLTVTSAQKNPTAFYLCASTAQGAGYNEQFFGPGTRLTVL.

Here the CDR3 DNA reads TGTGCCAGCAGTTACAGGGGATTGACCCCCTCCTATGGCTACACCTTC. It translates to CASSYRGLTPSYGYTF. J is TRBJ1-2 and V is TRBV6-5, with D perhaps TRBD1 (5 bases). Germline values: CDR1 MNHEY, CDR2 SVGAGI. V was shortened by 2 bases and J by 4 bases, with 17 bases between the two germline ends. The CDR3 is made up of 16 amino acids.

This rearrangement joins TRBV28 to TRBJ2-7, with D possibly TRBD1 on 6 matching bases. In germline, CDR1 is MDHEN, CDR2 SYDVKM. The V gene lost 2 bases and the J gene lost 3 bases, with 14 bases spanning the gap. The CDR3 runs 15 residues. CDR3 residues: CASSLTGTIVYEQYF. CDR3 nucleotides: TGTGCCAGCAGTTTAACCGGGACAATAGTCTACGAGCAGTACTTC.

The chain links TRBV18 to TRBJ2-7; TRBD1 agrees at 8 bases. The V gene's germline CDR1 is KGHSH and CDR2 LQKENI. The CDR3 sequence is 15 residues long. With V trimmed by 3 bases and J by 3 bases, 7 bases remained unmatched. The DNA of the CDR3 is TGTGCCAGCTCACCTTGGACAGGGTCGATCTACGAGCAGTACTTC. Translation: CASSPWTGSIYEQYF.

This clone was seen only once. The chain links TRBV18 to TRBJ2-1, with 13 nucleotides matching TRBD2. Germline CDR1 KGHSH, CDR2 LQKENI. CDR3 length equals 20 residues. V lost 3 bases and J lost 5; bases outside the gene matches: 16. The CDR3 coding sequence is TGTGCCAGCTCACCTACTGGGACTAGCGGGAACCCGCTGGGGAACAATGAGCAGTTCTTC. Encoded protein: CASSPTGTSGNPLGNNEQFF.